This T cell receptor (beta chain) was captured in a study of regulatory and conventional T cells in RAG deficiency. Repertoires were generated with immunoSEQ multiplex PCR, while TCRdb's copy carries only in-frame clones and drops some. The data show fewer than 10,000 clones, roughly 90% seen once. The CDR3 loop spans 14 amino acids. In germline, CDR1 is MNHGY, CDR2 SAAAGT. V was clipped by 5 bases and J by 3 bases; unmatched bases: 4. Blood CD4+ CD25-high CD127-low regulatory T cells supplied the genomic DNA template. The data also belong to a second study, concerning regulatory T cells. That source notes: The primer mix had 52 TRBV and 13 TRBJ primers.

Sequencing used Tregs sorted from blood. The sequence was collected from a human donor in good health. The rearrangement links TRBV6-8 to TRBJ2-3, with 8 bases aligning to TRBD2. The CDR3 sequence: CASSGGGSTDTQYF. For the CDR3, the DNA is TGTGCCAGCAGTGGCGGGGGGTCAACAGATACGCAGTATTTT.